This TCR beta chain was profiled in a study of T cells in Graves' hyperthyroidism and ophthalmopathy. Study-wide context: Pretreatment peripheral blood was obtained at initial diagnosis.

The germline V and J ends were trimmed by 5 bases and 4 bases, with 20 bases remaining between them. The CDR3 runs 16 residues. The V gene's germline CDR1 is SGHVS and CDR2 FQNEAQ. PBMCs stemmed from more than 7.5 ml fresh peripheral blood. The table lists this clonotype with a few counts. The TCR beta CDR3 regions underwent amplification using RNA transcripts as the source. Researchers ran a first-round RT-PCR on the TCR CDR3 using the HTBI primer set. TCRdb re-analysed the multiplex PCR reads in MiXCR, keeping a single row per CDR3 protein. Among approximately 400,000 distinct CDR3 sequences listed, more than 12% were seen once.

The genes are TRBV7-8 and TRBJ1-2; D is unclear. The receptor was isolated from a man aged 50 or older with Graves' ophthalmopathy. Sample: blood. In DNA form, the CDR3 reads TGTGCCAGCAGCCCCGCGTTGATTGCAGAACCCTATGGCTACACCTTC. Translating it yields CASSPALIAEPYGYTF.